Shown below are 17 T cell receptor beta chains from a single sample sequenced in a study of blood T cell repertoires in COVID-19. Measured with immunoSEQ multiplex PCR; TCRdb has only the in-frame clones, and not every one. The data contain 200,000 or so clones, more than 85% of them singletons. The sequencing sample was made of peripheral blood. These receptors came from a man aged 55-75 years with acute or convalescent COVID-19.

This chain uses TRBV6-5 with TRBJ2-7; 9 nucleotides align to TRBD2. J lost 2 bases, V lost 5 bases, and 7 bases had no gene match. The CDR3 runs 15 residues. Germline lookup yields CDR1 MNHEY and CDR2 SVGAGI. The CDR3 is CASSHPRGGAYEQYF. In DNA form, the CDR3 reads TGTGCCAGCAGTCACCCCCGCGGGGGGGCCTACGAGCAGTACTTC.

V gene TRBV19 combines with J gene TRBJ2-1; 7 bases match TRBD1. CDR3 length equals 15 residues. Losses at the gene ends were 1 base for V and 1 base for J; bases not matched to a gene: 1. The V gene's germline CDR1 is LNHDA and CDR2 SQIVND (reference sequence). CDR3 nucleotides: TGTGCCAGTAGTATAGGACAGGGATCCTACAATGAGCAGTTCTTC. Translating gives CASSIGQGSYNEQFF. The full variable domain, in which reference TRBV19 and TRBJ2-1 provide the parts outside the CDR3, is DGGITQSPKYLFRKEGQNVTLSCEQNLNHDAMYWYRQDPGQGLRLIYYSQIVNDFQKGDIAEGYSVSREKKESFPLTVTSAQKNPTAFYLCASSIGQGSYNEQFFGPGTRLTVL.

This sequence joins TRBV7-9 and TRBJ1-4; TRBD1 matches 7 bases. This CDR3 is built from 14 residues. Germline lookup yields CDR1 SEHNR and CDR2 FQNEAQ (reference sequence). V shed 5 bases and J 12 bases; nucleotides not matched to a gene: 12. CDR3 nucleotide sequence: TGTGCCAGCAGCGTGAGCGGGCCACAGGGGCAACTGTTTTTT. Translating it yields CASSVSGPQGQLFF.

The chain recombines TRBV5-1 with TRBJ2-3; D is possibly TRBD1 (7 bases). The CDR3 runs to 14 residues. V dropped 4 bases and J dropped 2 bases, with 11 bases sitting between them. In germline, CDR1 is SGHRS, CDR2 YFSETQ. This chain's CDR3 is CASSPGGTTDTQYF. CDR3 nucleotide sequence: TGCGCCAGCAGCCCAGGGGGGACCACAGATACGCAGTATTTT.

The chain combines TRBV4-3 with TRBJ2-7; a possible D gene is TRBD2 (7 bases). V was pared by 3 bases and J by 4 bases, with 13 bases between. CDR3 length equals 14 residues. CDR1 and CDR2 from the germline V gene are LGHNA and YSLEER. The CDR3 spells CASSHSGGQYEQYF. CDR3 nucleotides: TGCGCCAGCAGCCACTCCGGGGGGCAGTACGAGCAGTACTTC.

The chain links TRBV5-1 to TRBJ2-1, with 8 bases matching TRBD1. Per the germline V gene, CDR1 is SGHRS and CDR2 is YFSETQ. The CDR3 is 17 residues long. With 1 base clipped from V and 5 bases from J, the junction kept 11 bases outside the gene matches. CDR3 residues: CASSLLVSGTGNNEQFF. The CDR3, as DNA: TGCGCCAGCAGCTTGTTGGTCTCCGGGACAGGAAACAATGAGCAGTTCTTC. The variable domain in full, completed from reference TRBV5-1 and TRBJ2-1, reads KAGVTQTPRYLIKTRGQQVTLSCSPISGHRSVSWYQQTPGQGLQFLFEYFSETQRNKGNFPGRFSGRQFSNSRSEMNVSTLELGDSALYLCASSLLVSGTGNNEQFFGPGTRLTVL.

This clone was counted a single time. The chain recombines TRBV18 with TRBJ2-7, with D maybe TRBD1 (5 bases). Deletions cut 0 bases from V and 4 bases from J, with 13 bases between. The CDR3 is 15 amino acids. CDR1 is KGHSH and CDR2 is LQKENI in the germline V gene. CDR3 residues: CASSPPVGAGYEQYF. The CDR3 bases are TGTGCCAGCTCACCACCGGTAGGGGCCGGATACGAGCAGTACTTC.

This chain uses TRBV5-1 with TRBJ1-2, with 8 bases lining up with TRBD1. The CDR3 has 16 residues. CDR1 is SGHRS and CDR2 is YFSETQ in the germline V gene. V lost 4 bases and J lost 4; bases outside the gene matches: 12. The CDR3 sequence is CASSAGRTGNSYGYTF. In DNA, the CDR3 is TGCGCCAGCAGCGCCGGCCGGACAGGGAATAGCTATGGCTACACCTTC.

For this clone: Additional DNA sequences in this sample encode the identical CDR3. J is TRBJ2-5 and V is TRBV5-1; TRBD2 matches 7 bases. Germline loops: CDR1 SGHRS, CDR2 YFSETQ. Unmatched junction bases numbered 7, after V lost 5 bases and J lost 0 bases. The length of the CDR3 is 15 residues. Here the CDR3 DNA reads TGCGCCAGCAGTTTAAGCGGGGCGTACCAAGAGACCCAGTACTTC. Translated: CASSLSGAYQETQYF.

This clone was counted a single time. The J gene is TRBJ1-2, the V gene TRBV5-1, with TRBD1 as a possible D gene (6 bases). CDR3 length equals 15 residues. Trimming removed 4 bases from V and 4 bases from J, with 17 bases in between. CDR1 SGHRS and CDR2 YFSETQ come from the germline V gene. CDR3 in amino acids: CASSLNRDPGYGYTF. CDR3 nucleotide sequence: TGCGCCAGCAGCCTCAACAGGGACCCTGGCTATGGCTACACCTTC.

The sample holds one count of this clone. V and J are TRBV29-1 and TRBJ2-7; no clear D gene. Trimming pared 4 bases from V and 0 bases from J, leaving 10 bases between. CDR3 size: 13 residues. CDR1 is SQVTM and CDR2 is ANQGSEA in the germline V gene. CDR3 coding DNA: TGCAGCGTTGTCGCGTCAGGCTCCTACGAGCAGTACTTC. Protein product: CSVVASGSYEQYF.

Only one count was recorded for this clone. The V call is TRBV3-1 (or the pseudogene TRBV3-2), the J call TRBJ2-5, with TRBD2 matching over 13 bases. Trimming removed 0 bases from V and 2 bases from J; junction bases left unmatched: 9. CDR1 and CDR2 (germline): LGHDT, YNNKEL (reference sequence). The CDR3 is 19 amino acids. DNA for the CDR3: TGTGCCAGCAGCCAAGATGGACTAGCGGGGGCCCGGTGGCAAGAGACCCAGTACTTC. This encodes CASSQDGLAGARWQETQYF.

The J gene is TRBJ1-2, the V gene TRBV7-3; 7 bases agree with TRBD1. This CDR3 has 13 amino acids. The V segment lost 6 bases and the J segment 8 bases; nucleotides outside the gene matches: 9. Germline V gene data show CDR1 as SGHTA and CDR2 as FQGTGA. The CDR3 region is CASSLGQRLGYTF. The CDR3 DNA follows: TGTGCCAGCAGTTTGGGACAGCGTTTAGGCTACACCTTC.

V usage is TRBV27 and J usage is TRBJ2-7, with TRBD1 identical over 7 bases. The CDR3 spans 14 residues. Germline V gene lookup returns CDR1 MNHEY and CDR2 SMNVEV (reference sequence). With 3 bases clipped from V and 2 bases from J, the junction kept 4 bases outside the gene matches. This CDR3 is CASSFRDRPYEQYF. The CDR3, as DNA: TGTGCCAGCAGTTTCCGGGACAGACCCTACGAGCAGTACTTC.

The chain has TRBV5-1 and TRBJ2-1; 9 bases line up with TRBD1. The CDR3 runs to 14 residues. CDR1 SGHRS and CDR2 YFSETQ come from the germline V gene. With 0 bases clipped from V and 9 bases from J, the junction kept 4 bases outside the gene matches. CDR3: CASSLAQGAGEQFF. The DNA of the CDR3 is TGCGCCAGCAGCTTGGCACAGGGGGCAGGTGAGCAGTTCTTC.

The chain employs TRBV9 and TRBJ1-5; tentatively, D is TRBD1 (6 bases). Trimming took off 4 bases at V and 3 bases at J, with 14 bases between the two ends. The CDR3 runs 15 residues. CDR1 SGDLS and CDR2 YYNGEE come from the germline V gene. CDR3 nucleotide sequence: TGTGCCAGCAGCTTTGGCACAGGGCTCAATCAGCCCCAGCATTTT. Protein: CASSFGTGLNQPQHF.

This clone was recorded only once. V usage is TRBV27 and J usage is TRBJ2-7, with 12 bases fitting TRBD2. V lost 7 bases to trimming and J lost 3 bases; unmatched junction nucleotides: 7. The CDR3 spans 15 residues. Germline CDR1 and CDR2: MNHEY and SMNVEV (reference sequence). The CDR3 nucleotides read TGTGCCAGCACCAAGAAACTAGCGGGGGGCTACGAGCAGTACTTC. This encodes CASTKKLAGGYEQYF.